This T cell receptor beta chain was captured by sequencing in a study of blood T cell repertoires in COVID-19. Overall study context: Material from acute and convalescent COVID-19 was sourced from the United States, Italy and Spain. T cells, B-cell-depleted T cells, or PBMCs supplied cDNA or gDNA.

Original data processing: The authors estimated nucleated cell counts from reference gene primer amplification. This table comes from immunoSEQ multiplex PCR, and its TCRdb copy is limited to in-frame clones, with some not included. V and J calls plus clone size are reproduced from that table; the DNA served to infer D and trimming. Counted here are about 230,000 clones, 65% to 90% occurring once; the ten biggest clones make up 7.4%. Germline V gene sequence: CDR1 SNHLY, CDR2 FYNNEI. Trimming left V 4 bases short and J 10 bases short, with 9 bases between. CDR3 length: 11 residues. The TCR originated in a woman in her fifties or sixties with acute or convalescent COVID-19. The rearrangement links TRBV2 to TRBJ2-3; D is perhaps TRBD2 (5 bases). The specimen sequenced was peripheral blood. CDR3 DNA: TGTGCCAGCAGTGGGAGCGGTCCGCAGTATTTT. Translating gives CASSGSGPQYF.